The 14 T cell receptor beta chains reported below all come from one sample, sequenced in a study of CD8 T cells in cerebrospinal fluid in Alzheimer's disease. TCRdb re-called the 10x single-cell sequencing reads and catalogs CDR3 proteins one per entry, DNA excluded. The sample totals more than 950 distinct CDR3 sequences; its top ten clones hold roughly 8.2%. Input material: cerebrospinal fluid. The receptors stem from a human donor with Alzheimer's disease.

Judged by frequency, this clonotype is large. The CDR3 spells CASSQFSGQGYEQYF. This chain uses TRBV14 with TRBJ2-7; absent DNA, TCRdb's TRBD1 call cannot be checked. Germline CDR1 SGHDN, CDR2 FVKESK. The CDR3 is 15 residues long.

This clonotype is medium-sized by frequency. The chain joins TRBV2 to TRBJ1-4; TCRdb picks TRBD1, but there is no DNA to check that call. This CDR3 contains 18 residues. Per germline, CDR1 SNHLY and CDR2 FYNNEI. CDR3 loop: CASSERTGGIRANEKLFF.

This clonotype counts as medium-sized by frequency. This chain uses TRBV19 with TRBJ1-4; TCRdb picks TRBD1, but there is no DNA to check that call. Germline loops: CDR1 LNHDA, CDR2 SQIVND (reference sequence). The CDR3 is 15 residues long. The CDR3 sequence: CASRQGISSNEKLFF.

Its frequency marks this clonotype as medium-sized. This chain connects TRBV12-3 or TRBV12-4 to TRBJ1-6; TCRdb proposes TRBD1, but this gene call is untestable without DNA. This CDR3 contains 15 residues. This CDR3 is CASRVGQLYNSPLHF.

This clonotype is classed as large by frequency. V gene TRBV27 combines with J gene TRBJ2-7; TCRdb picks TRBD2, but there is no DNA to check that call. The CDR3 covers 15 residues. CDR1 is MNHEY, CDR2 SMNVEV, per germline (reference sequence). CDR3: CASTKSGSLDYEQYF.

Measured by frequency, this clonotype is medium-sized. This chain links TRBV19 with TRBJ1-5. Germline V CDR1 and CDR2: LNHDA, SQIVND (reference sequence). This CDR3 has 13 residues. The CDR3 region is CASSPAANQPQHF. The full variable domain, completed using reference TRBV19 and TRBJ1-5, is DGGITQSPKYLFRKEGQNVTLSCEQNLNHDAMYWYRQDPGQGLRLIYYSQIVNDFQKGDIAEGYSVSREKKESFPLTVTSAQKNPTAFYLCASSPAANQPQHFGDGTRLSIL.

In terms of frequency, this clonotype is medium-sized. This chain uses TRBV18 with TRBJ2-5; as DNA is missing, the TRBD1 call by TCRdb cannot be tested. Germline CDR1 KGHSH, CDR2 LQKENI. The CDR3 is 14 residues long. The CDR3 region is CASSPPGQGETQYF.

This clonotype is classed as medium-sized by frequency. The J gene is TRBJ1-2, the V gene TRBV5-1; without DNA, the TCRdb call of TRBD1 cannot be checked. This CDR3 is 12 amino acids long. Germline V gives CDR1 SGHRS, CDR2 YFSETQ. This CDR3 is CASSREGAGYTF.

This clonotype is labeled large (0.1 to 1%) based on frequency. V gene TRBV3-1 combines with J gene TRBJ2-7; TCRdb's D call, TRBD2, is unchecked because there is no DNA. Per the germline V gene, CDR1 is LGHDT and CDR2 is YNNKEL (reference sequence). The CDR3 has 15 amino acids. The CDR3 loop reads CASSLGLAPSYEQYF.

This clonotype is identified as large (0.1 to 1%) from frequency. The chain recombines TRBV11-2 with TRBJ2-3; the TCRdb D gene call, TRBD1, has no DNA to confirm it. Per germline, CDR1 SGHAT and CDR2 FQNNGV. CDR3 length: 12 residues. The CDR3 is CASSSRGDTQYF.

This clonotype is deemed medium-sized by its frequency. The chain carries TRBV28 and TRBJ1-2; TCRdb calls TRBD1, which cannot be checked without DNA. The CDR3 covers 14 residues. Germline CDR1 reads MDHEN; CDR2 reads SYDVKM. CDR3 region: CASSTLGQGAGYTF.

By frequency, this clonotype is large (0.1 to 1%). The chain combines TRBV5-4 with TRBJ2-5. CDR1 SGHNT and CDR2 YYREEE come from the germline V gene (reference sequence). The CDR3 consists of 15 residues. The CDR3 region is CASSLDPVSGETQYF.

Considering frequency, this clonotype is medium-sized. This rearrangement joins TRBV20-1 to TRBJ1-4; TCRdb gives TRBD1 as the D gene, but with no DNA this cannot be confirmed. The germline V gene has CDR1 DFQATT and CDR2 SNEGSKA (reference sequence). This CDR3 comprises 16 residues. Here the CDR3 reads CSARRGGTVGNEKLFF.

By frequency, this clonotype is medium-sized. The CDR3 here is CASIGGSYNEQFF. This chain links TRBV12-3 or TRBV12-4 with TRBJ2-1. The CDR3 sequence is 13 residues long.